A single sample is the source of the 30 T cell receptor beta chains below, sequenced in a study of T cells after yellow fever vaccination (dated by TCRdb to the late 2010s). In light of the paper, this sample's treatment or condition label describes: live attenuated yellow fever vaccine strain. The method behind the library was 5' RACE. These reads were obtained on an Illumina HiSeq 2500. TCRdb itself trimmed the public reads at Q25 with fastp, ran MiXCR and retained productive beta chains. Identical CDR3 proteins give one entry, which carries the most common genes and DNA. The sample records approximately 22,000 distinct CDR3 sequences, roughly 5.5% of which are singletons. The ten largest account for 15% to 25% of the sample. Sequencing was performed on PBMCs, either bulk or a sorted T-cell subset (CD4+, CD8+, memory, or dextramer-sorted; not recorded which), taken roughly seven weeks after the first yellow fever vaccination. These receptors were collected from a man aged 18 to 35 who received the YFV17D yellow fever vaccine.

This clonotype was observed many times. The V and J genes are TRBV5-5 and TRBJ1-3; D gene unclear. The V gene lost 3 bases and the J gene lost 0 bases, with 7 bases spanning the gap. The CDR3 has 14 amino acids. Germline V gives CDR1 SGHKS, CDR2 YYEKEE (reference sequence). CDR3 amino acids: CASSSLVSGNTIYF. The DNA of the CDR3 is TGTGCCAGCAGCTCACTGGTCTCTGGAAACACCATATATTTT.

This clonotype was detected many times. This chain joins TRBV20-1 and TRBJ2-5; the D gene could be TRBD1 or TRBD2 (6 bases each). V was cut by 2 bases and J by 0 bases, with 19 bases left in between. Germline V lookup: CDR1 DFQATT, CDR2 SNEGSKA (reference sequence). This CDR3 has 17 amino acids. Written as DNA, the CDR3 is TGCAGTGCTAGACCACGCCGTGGGGGGCTTAACCAAGAGACCCAGTACTTC. It is translated as CSARPRRGGLNQETQYF.

This clonotype was observed at least ten times. V usage is TRBV12-3 or TRBV12-4 and J usage is TRBJ2-7; tentatively, D is TRBD1 (6 bases). The CDR3 is made up of 14 amino acids. V lost 1 base, J lost 3 bases, and 10 bases lay in between. In DNA, the CDR3 is TGTGCCAGCAGTTTAGTTGGGACATACTACGAGCAGTACTTC. It yields the protein CASSLVGTYYEQYF.

This clonotype was recorded at least ten times. The J gene is TRBJ1-1, the V gene TRBV7-6; D ambiguous. CDR1 and CDR2 (germline): SGHVS, FNYEAQ. The CDR3 loop spans 13 amino acids. Trimming removed 3 bases at V and 1 base at J, with 6 bases between. For the CDR3, the DNA is TGTGCCAGCAGCTTGAGGACGAACACTGAAGCTTTCTTT. This encodes CASSLRTNTEAFF.

The V and J genes are TRBV11-2 and TRBJ1-2; D unclear. The CDR3 extends over 13 amino acids. V lost 2 bases to trimming and J lost 8 bases, with 12 bases between them. CDR1 is SGHAT and CDR2 is FQNNGV in the germline V gene. Written as DNA, the CDR3 is TGTGCCAGCAGCTTATACAGTTCTATGGGCTACACCTTC. As protein: CASSLYSSMGYTF.

In its sample, this clonotype was seen many times. CDR3 loop: CSVELTSGGRETQYF. The CDR3 nucleotides are TGCAGCGTTGAGCTAACTAGCGGGGGCAGGGAGACCCAGTACTTC. The chain is built from TRBV29-1 and TRBJ2-5; 11 bases are shared with TRBD2. Per the germline V gene, CDR1 is SQVTM and CDR2 is ANQGSEA. The CDR3 extends over 15 amino acids. With 3 bases clipped from V and 5 bases from J, the junction kept 8 bases outside the gene matches.

This clonotype was seen many times. V and J are TRBV20-1 and TRBJ1-2; D uncertain. Germline V gene lookup returns CDR1 DFQATT and CDR2 SNEGSKA (reference sequence). The CDR3 has 13 amino acids. V was trimmed by 0 bases and J by 5 bases, leaving 10 bases between them. CDR3 in amino acids: CSARDRSPYGYTF. For the CDR3, the DNA is TGCAGTGCTAGAGATCGCTCCCCGTATGGCTACACCTTC.

This clonotype was observed at least ten times. The chain combines TRBV29-1 with TRBJ2-3; D might be TRBD1 or TRBD2, each matching 5 bases. The CDR3 runs 13 residues. V dropped 8 bases and J dropped 4 bases, with 16 bases sitting between them. CDR1 SQVTM and CDR2 ANQGSEA come from the germline V gene. Here the CDR3 reads CSTARGEPDTQYF. Here the CDR3 DNA reads TGCAGCACAGCCAGAGGGGAGCCAGATACGCAGTATTTT.

This clonotype has a count of ten or more. The chain joins TRBV12-3 or TRBV12-4 to TRBJ2-3; TRBD1 matches at 9 bases. The ends lost 1 base at V and 2 bases at J; junction bases unmatched: 1. This CDR3 has 15 residues. The CDR3 DNA sequence: TGTGCCAGCAGTTTAGACAGGGGGCACACAGATACGCAGTATTTT. Amino acid sequence: CASSLDRGHTDTQYF.

In regard to this clonotype: A much larger clone lies a single base off, so this may be a read error. V usage is TRBV27 and J usage is TRBJ2-5; perhaps TRBD2 as D (5 bases). The CDR3 is 13 residues long. Germline V gives CDR1 MNHEY, CDR2 SMNVEV (reference sequence). Trimming took 5 bases from V and 5 from J, leaving 12 bases between them. The CDR3 DNA reads as TGTGCCAGCAGTCTGAGAGGGTTGGAGACCCAGTACTTC. It yields the protein CASSLRGLETQYF.

This clonotype showed up many times. The chain recombines TRBV12-5 with TRBJ2-5, with a possible D match to TRBD2 (6 bases). This CDR3 is built from 15 residues. The V gene's germline CDR1 is LGHNT and CDR2 FRNRAP. Trimming shortened V by 0 bases and J by 5 bases, and 13 bases separated the two germline ends. The CDR3 here is CASGLVRGPGETQYF. The CDR3 region has the DNA TGTGCTAGTGGTTTGGTGCGGGGCCCAGGGGAGACCCAGTACTTC.

In its sample, this clonotype was seen a few times. The chain carries TRBV6-4 and TRBJ2-7; no reliable D call. Per the germline V gene, CDR1 is MRHNA and CDR2 is SNTAGT. Trimming removed 6 bases from V and 2 bases from J, with 8 bases in between. The CDR3 spans 12 residues. The CDR3 DNA is TGTGCCAGCAGCTCCTTGGCCTACGAGCAGTACTTC. This sequence encodes CASSSLAYEQYF.

This clonotype was seen ten or more times. This chain's CDR3 is CSADGGSGGASDTQYF. CDR3 DNA: TGCAGTGCTGACGGCGGGAGTGGGGGGGCCTCAGATACGCAGTATTTT. This rearrangement joins TRBV20-1 to TRBJ2-3, with D maybe TRBD2 (7 bases). This CDR3 contains 16 residues. Trimming cost V 5 bases and J 4 bases, with 22 bases left between them. Germline CDR1 reads DFQATT; CDR2 reads SNEGSKA (reference sequence).

This clonotype has at least ten counts. Written as DNA, the CDR3 is TGTGCCAGCAAAGGTCGGTACTCTGAAGCTTTCTTT. It is translated as CASKGRYSEAFF. The chain recombines TRBV7-3 with TRBJ1-1; D gene unclear. CDR3 size: 12 residues. With 7 bases removed from V and 6 bases from J, the gap between germline ends came to 12 bases. Germline loops: CDR1 SGHTA, CDR2 FQGTGA.

Ten or more counts support this clonotype. The V and J genes are TRBV5-1 and TRBJ2-5; D uncertain. Looked up from germline, CDR1 is SGHRS and CDR2 is YFSETQ. Deletions cut 6 bases from V and 2 bases from J, with 5 bases between. This CDR3 is built from 11 residues. CDR3 DNA sequence: TGCGCCAGCAACTCGCAAGAGACCCAGTACTTC. Its protein product is CASNSQETQYF.

This clonotype was counted ten times or more. The CDR3 coding sequence is TGCAGCGCAGAGGTCGGCAGGGGTTACGAGCAGTACTTC. Its protein is CSAEVGRGYEQYF. The chain joins TRBV29-1 to TRBJ2-7, with D possibly being TRBD1 (6 bases). Trimming shortened V by 7 bases and J by 4 bases, and 17 bases separated the two germline ends. Germline V CDR1 and CDR2: SQVTM, ANQGSEA. The CDR3 is 13 residues long.

Ten or more counts support this clonotype. The chain combines TRBV20-1 with TRBJ1-2; possibly TRBD1 for D (5 bases). V dropped 0 bases and J dropped 3 bases, with 11 bases sitting between them. Germline loops: CDR1 DFQATT, CDR2 SNEGSKA (reference sequence). The CDR3 loop spans 14 amino acids. This CDR3 is CSARDYGRDYGYTF. The CDR3 bases are TGCAGTGCTAGAGATTACGGCAGGGACTATGGCTACACCTTC.

This clonotype was observed at least ten times. The DNA of the CDR3 is TGCAGTGCTACGACTAGCGGGGGGAAAAGTGGCACAGATACGCAGTATTTT. Protein product: CSATTSGGKSGTDTQYF. The chain carries TRBV20-1 and TRBJ2-3; 13 nucleotides align to TRBD2. The germline gives CDR1 DFQATT, CDR2 SNEGSKA (reference sequence). The CDR3 loop spans 17 amino acids. V gave up 4 bases and J gave up 1 base; unmatched junction bases: 8.

This clonotype was observed at least ten times. The J gene is TRBJ2-3, the V gene TRBV11-3, with 9 bases matching TRBD2. V lost 1 base to trimming and J lost 3 bases; unmatched junction nucleotides: 5. The germline V gene encodes CDR1 SGHNT and CDR2 YENEEA. CDR3 length: 16 amino acids. CDR3 sequence: CASSLGGGRETDTQYF. For the CDR3, the DNA is TGTGCCAGCAGCTTAGGTGGCGGGAGGGAGACAGATACGCAGTATTTT.

The chain has TRBV20-1 and TRBJ2-5; TRBD1 matches at 8 bases. This CDR3 is built from 15 residues. V gave up 6 bases and J gave up 4 bases; unmatched junction bases: 13. CDR1 and CDR2 (germline): DFQATT, SNEGSKA (reference sequence). The CDR3 spells CSALDRVVPTETQYF. The CDR3 coding sequence is TGCAGTGCCCTGGACAGGGTGGTACCGACAGAGACCCAGTACTTC.

This clonotype showed up many times. V gene TRBV24-1 combines with J gene TRBJ2-3; D is ambiguous. Deletions cut 5 bases from V and 2 bases from J, with 4 bases between. CDR3 length: 12 amino acids. In germline, CDR1 is KGHDR, CDR2 SFDVKD. The CDR3 sequence: CATSGNTDTQYF. The CDR3 DNA reads TGTGCCACCAGTGGGAACACAGATACGCAGTATTTT.

This clonotype was seen repeatedly, ten times or more. V and J are TRBV9 and TRBJ1-3; D may be TRBD1 (5 bases). V lost 4 bases to trimming and J lost 6 bases, with 14 bases between them. CDR1 SGDLS and CDR2 YYNGEE come from the germline V gene. The CDR3 length is 14 residues. CDR3 sequence (DNA): TGTGCCAGCAGCCTCAGATCACAGGAAAACACCATATATTTT. Translation: CASSLRSQENTIYF.

This clonotype was picked up many times. The chain combines TRBV7-2 with TRBJ1-1; D unresolved. The CDR3 covers 14 residues. CDR1 SGHTA and CDR2 FQGNSA come from the germline V gene. With 5 bases removed from V and 1 base from J, the gap between germline ends came to 11 bases. This CDR3 reads CASSPGAANTEAFF. CDR3 coding DNA: TGTGCCAGCAGCCCAGGTGCAGCGAACACTGAAGCTTTCTTT.

This clonotype was seen repeatedly, ten times or more. This chain links TRBV5-5 with TRBJ1-2; D is ambiguous. Trimming cost V 7 bases and J 4 bases, with 11 bases left between them. The CDR3 runs 12 residues. Germline V gene sequence: CDR1 SGHKS, CDR2 YYEKEE (reference sequence). The CDR3 protein is CASGPGGYGYTF. The CDR3 DNA reads as TGTGCCAGCGGTCCAGGCGGCTATGGCTACACCTTC.

This clonotype was recorded many times. The rearrangement links TRBV6-2 or TRBV6-3 to TRBJ2-2; D gene uncertain. V was trimmed by 1 base and J by 4 bases, leaving 4 bases between them. The germline V gene encodes CDR1 MNHEY and CDR2 SVGEGT. The CDR3 contains 13 residues. CDR3 in amino acids: CASSYWATGELFF. The CDR3 bases are TGTGCCAGCAGTTACTGGGCCACCGGGGAGCTGTTTTTT.

This clonotype appeared many times. The rearrangement joins TRBV11-3 to TRBJ2-1; D not certain. CDR3 length equals 13 residues. The germline V and J ends were trimmed by 1 base and 5 bases, with 6 bases remaining between them. Germline loops: CDR1 SGHNT, CDR2 YENEEA. The CDR3 here is CASSLVVDNEQFF. The CDR3 DNA sequence: TGTGCCAGCAGCTTAGTGGTCGACAATGAGCAGTTCTTC.

This clonotype was observed many times. The V and J genes are TRBV28 and TRBJ2-2, with D unresolved. This CDR3 spans 13 amino acids. V was pared by 6 bases and J by 7 bases, with 12 bases between. CDR1 MDHEN and CDR2 SYDVKM come from the germline V gene. CDR3 nucleotides: TGTGCCAGCAGCCCGCTTCTGTACGGGGAGCTGTTTTTT. Protein: CASSPLLYGELFF.

DNA of the CDR3: TGTGCCAGTGGGACACAGGCCAACGTCCTGACTTTC. This codes for CASGTQANVLTF. This chain uses TRBV19 with TRBJ2-6; perhaps TRBD1 as D (6 bases). Germline CDR1 and CDR2: LNHDA and SQIVND (reference sequence). This CDR3 is built from 12 residues. V gave up 8 bases and J gave up 6 bases, with 8 bases separating them.

This clonotype was found many times. The CDR3 protein is CASSPDRGGANVLTF. The CDR3 DNA sequence: TGTGCCAGCTCACCTGACAGGGGTGGGGCCAACGTCCTGACTTTC. This chain joins TRBV18 and TRBJ2-6; 8 bases align to TRBD1. V trimming: 3 bases; J trimming: 3 bases; junction bases outside the gene matches: 1. Germline V CDR1 and CDR2: KGHSH, LQKENI. This CDR3 region has 15 residues.

This clonotype has ten or more counts. The chain couples TRBV29-1 to TRBJ1-2, with D maybe TRBD1 (5 bases). CDR1 and CDR2 from the germline V gene are SQVTM and ANQGSEA. The length of the CDR3 is 11 residues. V lost 5 bases and J 2 bases, leaving 6 bases between the germline ends. CDR3 nucleotide sequence: TGCAGCGTTTCAGGGAACTATGGCTACACCTTC. Translation: CSVSGNYGYTF.